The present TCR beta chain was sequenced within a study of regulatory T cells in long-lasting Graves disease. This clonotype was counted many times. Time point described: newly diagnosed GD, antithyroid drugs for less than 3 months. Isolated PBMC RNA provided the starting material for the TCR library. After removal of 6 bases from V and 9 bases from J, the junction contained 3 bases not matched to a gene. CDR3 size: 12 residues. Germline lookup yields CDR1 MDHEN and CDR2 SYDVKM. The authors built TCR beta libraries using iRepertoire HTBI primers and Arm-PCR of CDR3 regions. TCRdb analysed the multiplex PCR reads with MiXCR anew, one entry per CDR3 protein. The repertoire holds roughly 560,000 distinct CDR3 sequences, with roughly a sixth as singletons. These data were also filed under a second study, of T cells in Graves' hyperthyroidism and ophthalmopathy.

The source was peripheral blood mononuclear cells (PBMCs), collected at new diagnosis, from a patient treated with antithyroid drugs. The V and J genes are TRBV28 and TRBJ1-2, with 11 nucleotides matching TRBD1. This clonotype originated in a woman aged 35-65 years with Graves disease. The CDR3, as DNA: TGTGCCAGCAGGGGACAGGGGGTCCGCTACACCTTC. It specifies CASRGQGVRYTF.